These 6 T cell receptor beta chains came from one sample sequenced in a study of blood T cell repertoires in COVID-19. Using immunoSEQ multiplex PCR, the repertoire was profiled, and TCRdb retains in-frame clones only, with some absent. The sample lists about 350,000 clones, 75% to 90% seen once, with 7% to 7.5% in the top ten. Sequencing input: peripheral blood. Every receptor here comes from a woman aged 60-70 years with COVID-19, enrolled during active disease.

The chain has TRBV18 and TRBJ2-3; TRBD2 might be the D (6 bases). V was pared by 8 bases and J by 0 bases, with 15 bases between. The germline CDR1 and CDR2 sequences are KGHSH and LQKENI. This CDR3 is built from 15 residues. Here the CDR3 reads CASAGDSGSTDTQYF. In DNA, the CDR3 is TGTGCCAGCGCCGGAGATAGCGGAAGCACAGATACGCAGTATTTT.

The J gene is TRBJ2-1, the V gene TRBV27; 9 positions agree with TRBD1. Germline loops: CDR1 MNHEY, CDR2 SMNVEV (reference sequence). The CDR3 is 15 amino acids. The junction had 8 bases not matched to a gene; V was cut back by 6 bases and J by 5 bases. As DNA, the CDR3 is TGTGCCAGCAGCCACACGGGACAGGGAGACAATGAGCAGTTCTTC. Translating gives CASSHTGQGDNEQFF.

The CDR3 DNA sequence: TGTGCCAGCGGAAACCGGGGACACCCCTACGAGCAGTACTTC. It specifies CASGNRGHPYEQYF. V gene TRBV5-8 combines with J gene TRBJ2-7, with D tentatively TRBD1 (6 bases). Trimming removed 7 bases from V and 2 bases from J, with 16 bases in between. Germline V gives CDR1 SGHTS, CDR2 YDEGEE. This CDR3 spans 14 amino acids.

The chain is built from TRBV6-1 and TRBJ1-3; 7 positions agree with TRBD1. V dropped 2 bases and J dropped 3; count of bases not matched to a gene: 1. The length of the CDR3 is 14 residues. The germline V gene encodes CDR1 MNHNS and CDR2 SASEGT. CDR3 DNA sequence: TGTGCCAGCAGTGAATCAGGGGGTGGAAACACCATATATTTT. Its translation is CASSESGGGNTIYF.

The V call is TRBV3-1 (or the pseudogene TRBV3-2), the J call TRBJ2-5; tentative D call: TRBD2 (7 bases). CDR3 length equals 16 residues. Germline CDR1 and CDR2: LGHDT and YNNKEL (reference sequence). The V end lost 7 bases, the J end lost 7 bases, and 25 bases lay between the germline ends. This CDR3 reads CASTLLLSGGSGTQYF. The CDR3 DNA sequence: TGTGCCAGCACTCTCCTCCTCTCGGGGGGCTCCGGGACCCAGTACTTC.

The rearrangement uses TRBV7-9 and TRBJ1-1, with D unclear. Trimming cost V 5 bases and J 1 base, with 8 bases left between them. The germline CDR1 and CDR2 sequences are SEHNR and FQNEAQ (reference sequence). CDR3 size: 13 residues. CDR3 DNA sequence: TGTGCCAGCAGCCCAACAAGGAACACTGAAGCTTTCTTT. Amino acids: CASSPTRNTEAFF.